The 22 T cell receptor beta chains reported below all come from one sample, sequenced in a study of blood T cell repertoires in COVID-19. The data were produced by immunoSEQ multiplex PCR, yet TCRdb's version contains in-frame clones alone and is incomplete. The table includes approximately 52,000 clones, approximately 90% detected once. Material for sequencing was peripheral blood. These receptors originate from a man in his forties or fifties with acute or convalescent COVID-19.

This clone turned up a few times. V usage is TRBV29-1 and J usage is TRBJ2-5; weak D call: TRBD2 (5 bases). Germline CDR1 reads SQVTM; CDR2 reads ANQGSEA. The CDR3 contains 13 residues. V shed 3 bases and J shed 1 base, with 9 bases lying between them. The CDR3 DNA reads TGCAGCGTTGACGGAGCGGTCCAAGAGACCCAGTACTTC. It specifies CSVDGAVQETQYF.

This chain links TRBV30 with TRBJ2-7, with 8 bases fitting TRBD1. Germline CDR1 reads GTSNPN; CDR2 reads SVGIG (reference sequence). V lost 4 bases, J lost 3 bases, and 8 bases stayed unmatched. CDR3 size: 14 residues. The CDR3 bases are TGTGCCTGGACAGCCGGACAGGGATACTACGAGCAGTACTTC. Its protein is CAWTAGQGYYEQYF.

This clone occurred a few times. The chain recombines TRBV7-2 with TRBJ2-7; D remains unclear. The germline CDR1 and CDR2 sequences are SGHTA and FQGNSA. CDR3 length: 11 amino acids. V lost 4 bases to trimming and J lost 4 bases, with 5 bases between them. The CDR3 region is CASSYLYEQYF. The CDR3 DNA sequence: TGTGCCAGCAGCTACTTATACGAGCAGTACTTC.

CDR3: CASSNTRWSSNYGYTF. DNA of the CDR3: TGTGCCAGCAGCAATACTCGATGGTCGTCTAACTATGGCTACACCTTC. The chain joins TRBV6-6 to TRBJ1-2; D is uncertain. CDR3 size: 16 residues. Germline CDR1 is MNHNY and CDR2 is SVGAGI (reference sequence). The V end lost 6 bases, the J end lost 0 bases, and 17 bases lay between the germline ends.

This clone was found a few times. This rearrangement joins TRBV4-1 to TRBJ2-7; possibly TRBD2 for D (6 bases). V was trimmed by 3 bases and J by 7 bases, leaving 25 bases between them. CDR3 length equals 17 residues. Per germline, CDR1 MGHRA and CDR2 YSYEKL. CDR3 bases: TGCGCCAGCAGCCAGACCGACCTAGGACTAACCTCGGGGGAGCAGTACTTC. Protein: CASSQTDLGLTSGEQYF.

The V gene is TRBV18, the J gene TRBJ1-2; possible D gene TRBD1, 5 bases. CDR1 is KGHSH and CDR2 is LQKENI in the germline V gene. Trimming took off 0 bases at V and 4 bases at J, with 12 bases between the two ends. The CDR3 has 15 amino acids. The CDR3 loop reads CASSPPAGQGYGYTF. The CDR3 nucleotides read TGTGCCAGCTCACCACCGGCGGGGCAAGGCTATGGCTACACCTTC.

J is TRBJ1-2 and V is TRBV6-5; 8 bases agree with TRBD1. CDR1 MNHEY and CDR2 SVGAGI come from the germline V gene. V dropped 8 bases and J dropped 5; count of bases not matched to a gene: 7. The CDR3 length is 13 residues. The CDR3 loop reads CASGSYRGYGYTF. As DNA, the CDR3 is TGTGCCAGCGGATCATACAGGGGGTATGGCTACACCTTC.

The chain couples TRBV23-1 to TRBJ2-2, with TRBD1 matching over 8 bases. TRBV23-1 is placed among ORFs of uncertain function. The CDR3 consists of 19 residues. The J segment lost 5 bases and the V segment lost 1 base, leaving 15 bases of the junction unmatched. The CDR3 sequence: CASSQLGYRNRGKTGELFF. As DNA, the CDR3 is TGCGCCAGCAGTCAATTAGGATATCGTAACAGGGGGAAAACCGGGGAGCTGTTTTTT.

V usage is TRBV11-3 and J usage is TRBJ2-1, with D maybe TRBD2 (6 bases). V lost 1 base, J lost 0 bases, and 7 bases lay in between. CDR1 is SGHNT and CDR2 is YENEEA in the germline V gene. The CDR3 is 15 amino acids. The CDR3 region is CASSLGSGSYNEQFF. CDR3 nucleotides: TGTGCCAGCAGCTTAGGTAGCGGCTCCTACAATGAGCAGTTCTTC.

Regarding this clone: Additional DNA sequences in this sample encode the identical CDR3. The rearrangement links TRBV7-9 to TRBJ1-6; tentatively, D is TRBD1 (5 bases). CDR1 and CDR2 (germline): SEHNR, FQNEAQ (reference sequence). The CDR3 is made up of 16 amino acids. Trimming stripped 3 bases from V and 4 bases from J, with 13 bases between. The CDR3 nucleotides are TGTGCCAGCAGCTTGGGTCAGGGATTTTATAATTCACCCCTCCACTTT. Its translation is CASSLGQGFYNSPLHF.

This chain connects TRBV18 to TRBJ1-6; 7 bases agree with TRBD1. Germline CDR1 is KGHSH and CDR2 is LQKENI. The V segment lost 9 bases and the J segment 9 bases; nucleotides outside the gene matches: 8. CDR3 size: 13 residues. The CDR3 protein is CARETGMGSPLHF. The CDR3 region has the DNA TGTGCCAGAGAGACAGGGATGGGTTCACCCCTCCACTTT.

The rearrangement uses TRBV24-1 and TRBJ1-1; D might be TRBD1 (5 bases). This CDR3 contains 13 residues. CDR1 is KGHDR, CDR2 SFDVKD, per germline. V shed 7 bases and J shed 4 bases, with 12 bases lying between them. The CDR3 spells CATRKGLSTEAFF. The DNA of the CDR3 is TGTGCCACCAGGAAGGGACTGAGCACTGAAGCTTTCTTT.

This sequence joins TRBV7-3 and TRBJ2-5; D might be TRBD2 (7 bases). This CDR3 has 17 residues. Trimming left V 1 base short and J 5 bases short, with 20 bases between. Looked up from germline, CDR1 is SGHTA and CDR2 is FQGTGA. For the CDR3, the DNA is TGTGCCAGCAGCTTAAATGGTGGGGGGGCCGCCTCGGAGACCCAGTACTTC. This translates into CASSLNGGGAASETQYF.

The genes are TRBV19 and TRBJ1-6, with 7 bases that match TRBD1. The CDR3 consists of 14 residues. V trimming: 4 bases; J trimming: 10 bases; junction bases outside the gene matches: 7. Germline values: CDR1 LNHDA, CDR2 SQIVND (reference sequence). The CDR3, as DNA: TGTGCCAGTAGTAGGAACAGGGGAGGATCACCCCTCCACTTT. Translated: CASSRNRGGSPLHF.

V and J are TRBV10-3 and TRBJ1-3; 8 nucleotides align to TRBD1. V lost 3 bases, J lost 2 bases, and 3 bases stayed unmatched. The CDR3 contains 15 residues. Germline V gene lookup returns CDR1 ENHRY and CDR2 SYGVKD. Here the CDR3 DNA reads TGTGCCATCAGTGAAACACAGGGGGCTGGAAACACCATATATTTT. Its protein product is CAISETQGAGNTIYF.

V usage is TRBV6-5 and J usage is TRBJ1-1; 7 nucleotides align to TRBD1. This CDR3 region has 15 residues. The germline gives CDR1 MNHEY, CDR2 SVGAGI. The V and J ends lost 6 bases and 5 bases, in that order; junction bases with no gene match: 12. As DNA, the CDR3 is TGTGCCAGCAGCCATACGACAGGGTTTCGGACTGAAGCTTTCTTT. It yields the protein CASSHTTGFRTEAFF.

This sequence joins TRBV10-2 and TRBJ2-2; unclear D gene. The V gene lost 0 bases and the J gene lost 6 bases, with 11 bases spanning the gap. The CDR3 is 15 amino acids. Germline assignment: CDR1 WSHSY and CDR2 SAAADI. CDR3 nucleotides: TGCGCCAGCAGTGAGTCCTCGGGTCGGGCCGGGGAGCTGTTTTTT. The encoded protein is CASSESSGRAGELFF.

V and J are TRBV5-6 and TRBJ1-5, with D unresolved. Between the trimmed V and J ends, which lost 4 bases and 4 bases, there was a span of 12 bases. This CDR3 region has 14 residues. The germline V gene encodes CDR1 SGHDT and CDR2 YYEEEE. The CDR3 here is CASSRFERNQPQHF. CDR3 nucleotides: TGTGCCAGCAGCCGTTTCGAGCGGAATCAGCCCCAGCATTTT.

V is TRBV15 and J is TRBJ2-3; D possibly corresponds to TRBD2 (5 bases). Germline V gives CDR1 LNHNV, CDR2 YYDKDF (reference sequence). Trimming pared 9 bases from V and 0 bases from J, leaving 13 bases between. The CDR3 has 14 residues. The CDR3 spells CATQSGLSTDTQYF. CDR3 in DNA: TGTGCCACTCAATCGGGGTTAAGCACAGATACGCAGTATTTT.

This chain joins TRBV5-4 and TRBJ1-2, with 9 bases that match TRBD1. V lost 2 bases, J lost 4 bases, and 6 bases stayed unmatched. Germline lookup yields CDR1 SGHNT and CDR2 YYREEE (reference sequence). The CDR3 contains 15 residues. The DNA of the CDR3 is TGTGCCAGCAGCTTACCGGGACAGGGAAGCTATGGCTACACCTTC. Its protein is CASSLPGQGSYGYTF.

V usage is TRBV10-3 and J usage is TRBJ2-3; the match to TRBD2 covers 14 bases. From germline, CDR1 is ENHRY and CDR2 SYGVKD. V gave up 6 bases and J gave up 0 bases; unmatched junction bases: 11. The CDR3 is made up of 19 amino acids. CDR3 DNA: TGTGCCATCAGAAAACCGGGACTAGCGGGGGCACAAAGCACAGATACGCAGTATTTT. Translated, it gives CAIRKPGLAGAQSTDTQYF.

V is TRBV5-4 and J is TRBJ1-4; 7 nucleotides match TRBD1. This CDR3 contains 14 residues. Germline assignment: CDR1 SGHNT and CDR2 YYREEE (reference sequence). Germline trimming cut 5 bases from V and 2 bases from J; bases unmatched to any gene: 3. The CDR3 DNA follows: TGTGCCAGCAGGCCGGGACAGACTAATGAAAAACTGTTTTTT. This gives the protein CASRPGQTNEKLFF.